This T cell receptor beta chain came from a study of Graves' ophthalmopathy and Graves' hyperthyroidism. Beta-chain TCR CDR3 regions were amplified from RNA transcripts. The first-round RT-PCR employed HTBI primers together with the Qiagen OneStep RT-PCR kit. A multiplex PCR was then performed as the second round. TCRdb analysed the multiplex PCR reads with MiXCR anew, one entry per CDR3 protein. Altogether 500,000 to 700,000 distinct CDR3 sequences are present, under 45% being singletons, with the ten largest covering roughly 4%. Deletions cut 5 bases from V and 5 bases from J, with 18 bases between. The CDR3 contains 15 residues. Germline CDR1 reads SGHVS; CDR2 reads FNYEAQ. In its sample, this clonotype was seen many times. Clinical symptoms, serum thyroxine, TRAb, thyroid ultrasound and orbital computed tomography were relied on for diagnosis.

The clonotype was recovered from an adult man with Graves' hyperthyroidism. The specimen was peripheral blood or thyroid tissue (not recorded which). This chain joins TRBV7-6 and TRBJ2-5; D assignment may be TRBD1 or TRBD2 (6 bases each). CDR3 region: CASSRGTRSGETQYF. The CDR3 DNA reads TGTGCCAGCAGCCGCGGGACACGGTCCGGGGAGACCCAGTACTTC.